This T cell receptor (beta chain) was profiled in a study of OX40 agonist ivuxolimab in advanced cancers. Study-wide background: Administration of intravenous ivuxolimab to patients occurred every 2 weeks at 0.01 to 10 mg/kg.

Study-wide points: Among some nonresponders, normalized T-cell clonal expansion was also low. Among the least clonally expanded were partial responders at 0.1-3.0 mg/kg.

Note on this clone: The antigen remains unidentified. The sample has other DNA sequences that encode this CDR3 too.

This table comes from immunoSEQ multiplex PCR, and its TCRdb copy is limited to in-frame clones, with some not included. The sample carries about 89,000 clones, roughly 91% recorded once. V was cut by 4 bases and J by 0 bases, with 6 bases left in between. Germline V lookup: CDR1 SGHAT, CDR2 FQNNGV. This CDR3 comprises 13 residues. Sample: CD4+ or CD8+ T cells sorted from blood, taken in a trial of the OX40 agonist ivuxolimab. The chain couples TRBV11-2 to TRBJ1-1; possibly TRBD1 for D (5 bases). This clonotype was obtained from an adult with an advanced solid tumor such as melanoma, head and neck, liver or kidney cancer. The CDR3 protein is CASSSQVNTEAFF. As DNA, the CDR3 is TGTGCCAGCAGCTCACAGGTGAACACTGAAGCTTTCTTT. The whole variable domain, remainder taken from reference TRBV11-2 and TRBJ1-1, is EAGVAQSPRYKIIEKRQSVAFWCNPISGHATLYWYQQILGQGPKLLIQFQNNGVVDDSQLPKDRFSAERLKGVDSTLKIQPAKLEDSAVYLCASSSQVNTEAFFGQGTRLTVV.